This T cell receptor (beta chain) was captured by sequencing in a study of blood T cells in healthy people across ages. Every sample had a minimum of 6 million PBMCs isolated. Primed by a sample-barcoded 5' primer and a J-beta primer mix, a second PCR proceeded for about 7 to 11 cycles. TCRdb processed the 5' RACE reads anew with MiXCR; each CDR3 protein has one entry. The data contain some 1,800,000 distinct CDR3 sequences, roughly two fifths of them singletons. The clonotype was recovered from a human donor in good health. The sample taken for sequencing was blood.

DNA of the CDR3: TGTGCCAGCAGCCACAACTACAATGAGCAGTTCTTC. It yields the protein CASSHNYNEQFF. This sequence joins TRBV3-1 and TRBJ2-1; D is unclear. The V end was cut by 3 bases, the J end by 3 bases, with 3 bases between. CDR3 length: 12 residues. Germline loops: CDR1 LGHDT, CDR2 YNNKEL (reference sequence).